These 27 T cell receptor beta chains originate from one sample sequenced in a study of T cells after yellow fever vaccination. TCRdb redid the calling of the 5' RACE reads with MiXCR, one entry per CDR3 protein. Seen here are 450,000 to 600,000 distinct CDR3 sequences, around 16% observed once, and the top ten hold approximately 15%. The starting material was PBMCs, obtained 4 to 6 days after the first yellow fever vaccination. The source of these receptors is a man aged 18-30 years who received the YFV17D yellow fever vaccine.

V is TRBV2 and J is TRBJ2-2, with 7 bases fitting TRBD2. The ends lost 3 bases at V and 4 bases at J; junction bases unmatched: 5. Germline values: CDR1 SNHLY, CDR2 FYNNEI. CDR3 size: 15 residues. The CDR3 DNA reads TGTGCCAGCAGTGAGGTGGGGGGGTCCACCGGGGAGCTGTTTTTT. This sequence encodes CASSEVGGSTGELFF.

Comments on this clonotype: It is likely a read error, because the conserved phenylalanine at the end of the CDR3 is missing. No DNA is shown, since the ends of the CDR3 on it are uncertain; the CDR3 is the one TCRdb lists. The chain employs TRBV3-1 and TRBJ2-1; no check of the table's D call, TRBD1, against the DNA was made. Inclusive of both ends, the CDR3 amounts to 14 amino acids. CDR1 and CDR2 (germline): LGHDT, YNNKEL (reference sequence). CDR3 sequence reads: CASSQPVPWNEQFP.

This sequence joins TRBV20-1 and TRBJ1-1, with D perhaps TRBD1 (6 bases). The CDR3 runs to 14 residues. V lost 6 bases, J lost 0 bases, and 14 bases lay in between. The germline CDR1 and CDR2 sequences are DFQATT and SNEGSKA (reference sequence). CDR3 coding DNA: TGCAGTGCCTCCCAGGGGTGGGTGAACACTGAAGCTTTCTTT. Translation gives CSASQGWVNTEAFF.

This chain uses TRBV6-5 with TRBJ2-5; D is possibly TRBD1 (6 bases). V was shortened by 0 bases and J by 2 bases, with 7 bases between the two germline ends. The CDR3 length is 14 residues. The germline gives CDR1 MNHEY, CDR2 SVGAGI. CDR3 sequence reads: CASSYSDRQETQYF. CDR3 sequence (DNA): TGTGCCAGCAGTTACTCGGACAGACAAGAGACCCAGTACTTC.

This chain connects TRBV29-1 to TRBJ2-3, with unresolved D. From germline, CDR1 is SQVTM and CDR2 ANQGSEA. CDR3 size: 13 residues. V lost 4 bases, J lost 0 bases, and 8 bases lay in between. This chain's CDR3 is CSVVGRSTDTQYF. The DNA of the CDR3 is TGCAGCGTTGTTGGCCGTAGCACAGATACGCAGTATTTT.

This clonotype has just a few counts. The chain employs TRBV5-1 and TRBJ1-4; 8 bases line up with TRBD1. CDR3 length equals 15 residues. V gave up 2 bases and J gave up 8 bases; unmatched junction bases: 8. CDR1 SGHRS and CDR2 YFSETQ come from the germline V gene. The CDR3 region is CASSFGGQGGEKLFF. The CDR3 nucleotides are TGCGCCAGCAGCTTTGGAGGACAGGGAGGGGAAAAACTGTTTTTT.

This clonotype was picked up a small number of times. The rearrangement uses TRBV5-6 and TRBJ2-2; TRBD2 matches at 12 bases. Germline V gene lookup returns CDR1 SGHDT and CDR2 YYEEEE. The CDR3 contains 18 residues. The ends lost 4 bases at V and 1 base at J; junction bases unmatched: 8. CDR3 region: CASSPIWTSGVNTGELFF. CDR3 coding DNA: TGTGCCAGCAGCCCTATCTGGACTAGCGGGGTGAACACCGGGGAGCTGTTTTTT.

This clonotype was observed a handful of times. The chain couples TRBV21-1 to TRBJ1-2; TRBD1, the table's D call, was not compared with the DNA. TRBV21-1 is tagged as a pseudogene. The CDR3 is 12 amino acids. This CDR3 is CAGRTGEPSYTF. DNA of the CDR3: TGTGCCGGACGGACAGGGGAGCCGAGCTACACCTTC.

This clonotype was detected only a few times. V and J are TRBV20-1 and TRBJ2-3; TRBD2 matches at 11 bases. CDR3 length equals 14 residues. Trimming at V came to 6 bases and at J to 4 bases, leaving 6 bases not matched to a gene. CDR1 and CDR2 from the germline V gene are DFQATT and SNEGSKA (reference sequence). CDR3 DNA sequence: TGCAGTGCCACGGGACTAGCGGACTCAGATACGCAGTATTTT. Translating it yields CSATGLADSDTQYF.

This sequence joins TRBV7-9 and TRBJ2-2, with D maybe TRBD1 (6 bases). CDR1 and CDR2 (germline): SEHNR, FQNEAQ (reference sequence). CDR3 length: 16 amino acids. The V gene lost 3 bases and the J gene lost 6 bases, with 17 bases spanning the gap. The DNA of the CDR3 is TGTGCCAGCAGCTTTCCCCGAACAGGGAAGGCCGGGGAGCTGTTTTTT. As protein: CASSFPRTGKAGELFF.

The chain couples TRBV9 to TRBJ1-1, with 10 positions matching TRBD1. Per the germline V gene, CDR1 is SGDLS and CDR2 is YYNGEE. V was pared by 3 bases and J by 4 bases, with 3 bases of the junction left unmatched. The CDR3 sequence is 14 residues long. CDR3 in DNA: TGTGCCAGCAGCGGACAGGGGGCTTTCACTGAAGCTTTCTTT. Its translation: CASSGQGAFTEAFF.

This clonotype was seen a few times. The gene calls are TRBV4-2 and TRBJ1-1; 7 bases agree with TRBD1. Germline CDR1 reads LGHNA; CDR2 reads YNFKEQ. With 4 bases clipped from V and 6 bases from J, the junction kept 8 bases outside the gene matches. The CDR3 is 14 amino acids. This chain's CDR3 is CASSPRDSDSEAFF. CDR3 sequence (DNA): TGTGCCAGCAGCCCGCGGGACAGTGATTCTGAAGCTTTCTTT.

Only a few counts were recorded for this clonotype. This sequence joins TRBV9 and TRBJ2-7; 10 positions match TRBD2. The CDR3 contains 16 residues. Per the germline V gene, CDR1 is SGDLS and CDR2 is YYNGEE. The junction had 5 bases not matched to a gene; V was cut back by 0 bases and J by 2 bases. CDR3 nucleotides: TGTGCCAGCAGCGTAGAGGGCAGCGGGGGGGCCTACGAGCAGTACTTC. This gives the protein CASSVEGSGGAYEQYF.

V gene TRBV4-1 combines with J gene TRBJ2-7; D gene uncertain. The CDR3 extends over 13 amino acids. The V end was cut by 3 bases, the J end by 3 bases, with 9 bases between. Germline V gene sequence: CDR1 MGHRA, CDR2 YSYEKL. Here the CDR3 reads CASSQMVGYEQYF. Here the CDR3 DNA reads TGCGCCAGCAGCCAGATGGTGGGCTACGAGCAGTACTTC.

This chain uses TRBV6-1 with TRBJ1-2; TRBD1 might be the D (5 bases). The ends were cut back, 4 bases at V and 11 bases at J, with 17 bases in the middle. This CDR3 spans 13 amino acids. Germline CDR1 and CDR2: MNHNS and SASEGT. CDR3 residues: CASSALGLMGYTF. The CDR3 bases are TGTGCCAGCAGTGCCTTGGGACTCATGGGGTACACCTTC.

The V call is TRBV6-2 or TRBV6-3, the J call TRBJ2-7; TRBD2 might be the D (5 bases). The germline gives CDR1 MNHEY, CDR2 SVGEGT. Between the trimmed V and J ends, which lost 0 bases and 6 bases, there was a span of 15 bases. The CDR3 covers 15 residues. The CDR3 DNA reads as TGTGCCAGCAGTTACTCGAGGGATTTAGGCTCCGAGCAGTACTTC. Its protein is CASSYSRDLGSEQYF.

The chain carries TRBV5-5 and TRBJ2-1; 9 nucleotides agree with TRBD1. V gave up 5 bases and J gave up 0 bases; unmatched junction bases: 6. The CDR3 runs 16 residues. The germline gives CDR1 SGHKS, CDR2 YYEKEE (reference sequence). This chain's CDR3 is CASRLTGGGSYNEQFF. CDR3 DNA sequence: TGTGCCAGCAGATTGACAGGGGGAGGCTCCTACAATGAGCAGTTCTTC.

This clonotype was seen a handful of times. The V call is TRBV4-3, the J call TRBJ2-2; 8 nucleotides agree with TRBD1. The CDR3 extends over 16 amino acids. V lost 1 base to trimming and J lost 5 bases; unmatched junction nucleotides: 6. The germline V gene has CDR1 LGHNA and CDR2 YSLEER. The CDR3 loop is CASSQGVGQATGELFF. The CDR3 DNA sequence: TGCGCCAGCAGCCAAGGGGTGGGACAGGCAACCGGGGAGCTGTTTTTT.

V and J are TRBV28 and TRBJ2-7, with D possibly matching TRBD2 (7 bases). V was shortened by 6 bases and J by 9 bases, with 18 bases between the two germline ends. The CDR3 sequence is 13 residues long. Germline V lookup: CDR1 MDHEN, CDR2 SYDVKM. The CDR3 coding sequence is TGTGCCAGCAGCCCTGTGGGGGGGCTTGGGCAGTACGTC. It yields the protein CASSPVGGLGQYV.

The gene calls are TRBV29-1 and TRBJ1-1; no clear D. The V and J ends lost 4 bases and 4 bases respectively, with 13 bases between them. This CDR3 has 13 amino acids. Looked up from germline, CDR1 is SQVTM and CDR2 is ANQGSEA. This CDR3 is CSVGEGLGTEAFF. The DNA of the CDR3 is TGCAGCGTTGGAGAAGGCTTGGGCACTGAAGCTTTCTTT. The variable domain in full, completed from reference TRBV29-1 and TRBJ1-1, reads SAVISQKPSRDICQRGTSLTIQCQVDSQVTMMFWYRQQPGQSLTLIATANQGSEATYESGFVIDKFPISRPNLTFSTLTVSNMSPEDSSIYLCSVGEGLGTEAFFGQGTRLTVV.

This chain connects TRBV11-1 to TRBJ1-5; TRBD1 aligns across 8 bases. Trimming took 3 bases from V and 0 from J; bases not matched to a gene: 10. The CDR3 spans 18 residues. Germline V gene lookup returns CDR1 SGHAT and CDR2 FQDESV (reference sequence). This chain's CDR3 is CASSLVTPGTGSNQPQHF. The CDR3 DNA is TGTGCCAGCAGCTTGGTAACCCCCGGGACAGGTAGCAATCAGCCCCAGCATTTT.

This chain links TRBV20-1 with TRBJ1-5; a possible D gene is TRBD1 (5 bases). Germline assignment: CDR1 DFQATT and CDR2 SNEGSKA (reference sequence). This CDR3 is 14 amino acids long. Trimming left V 0 bases short and J 9 bases short, with 15 bases between. The CDR3: CSARELGLQGPQHF. DNA for the CDR3: TGCAGTGCTAGAGAGTTGGGACTCCAAGGGCCCCAGCATTTT.

This clonotype was detected only a few times. The genes are TRBV5-1 and TRBJ2-2; the D gene is possibly TRBD1 (5 bases). The germline V gene has CDR1 SGHRS and CDR2 YFSETQ. This CDR3 is 14 amino acids long. Between the trimmed V and J ends, which lost 2 bases and 7 bases, there was a span of 12 bases. The CDR3, as DNA: TGCGCCAGCAGCTTCAGGGCAGCAGACGGGGAGCTGTTTTTT. Encoded protein: CASSFRAADGELFF.

V gene TRBV11-2 combines with J gene TRBJ2-1; D is perhaps TRBD1 (5 bases). CDR3 length: 18 amino acids. Germline V gene lookup returns CDR1 SGHAT and CDR2 FQNNGV. Trimming stripped 1 base from V and 0 bases from J, with 16 bases between. Here the CDR3 reads CASSLVVQVGDSYNEQFF. CDR3 sequence (DNA): TGTGCCAGCAGCTTAGTAGTGCAGGTAGGGGACTCCTACAATGAGCAGTTCTTC.

Only a few counts were recorded for this clonotype. This chain connects TRBV6-1 to TRBJ2-7, with a tentative D call TRBD1 (5 bases). The CDR3 spans 13 residues. The germline V gene has CDR1 MNHNS and CDR2 SASEGT. V was shortened by 3 bases and J by 6 bases, with 12 bases between the two germline ends. As DNA, the CDR3 is TGTGCCAGCAGTGAGGGGCCCCTACGCGAGCAGTACTTC. It specifies CASSEGPLREQYF.

This clonotype occurred a few times. V usage is TRBV4-3 and J usage is TRBJ2-7, with D possibly TRBD2 on 7 matching bases. The CDR3 has 17 residues. Trimming left V 0 bases short and J 2 bases short, with 17 bases between. Germline V gene sequence: CDR1 LGHNA, CDR2 YSLEER. The chain's CDR3 is CASSQELRGARPYEQYF. CDR3 DNA: TGCGCCAGCAGCCAAGAGTTACGGGGGGCTCGACCCTACGAGCAGTACTTC.

The CDR3 DNA is TGTGCCAGCAGCCAAGAAGCGGGGGGGTCGGATGAGCAGTTCTTC. Its translation is CASSQEAGGSDEQFF. The V call is TRBV3-1, the J call TRBJ2-1; TRBD2 matches 10 bases. The CDR3 totals 15 residues. J lost 8 bases, V lost 0 bases, and 4 bases had no gene match. Germline CDR1 is LGHDT and CDR2 is YNNKEL (reference sequence).